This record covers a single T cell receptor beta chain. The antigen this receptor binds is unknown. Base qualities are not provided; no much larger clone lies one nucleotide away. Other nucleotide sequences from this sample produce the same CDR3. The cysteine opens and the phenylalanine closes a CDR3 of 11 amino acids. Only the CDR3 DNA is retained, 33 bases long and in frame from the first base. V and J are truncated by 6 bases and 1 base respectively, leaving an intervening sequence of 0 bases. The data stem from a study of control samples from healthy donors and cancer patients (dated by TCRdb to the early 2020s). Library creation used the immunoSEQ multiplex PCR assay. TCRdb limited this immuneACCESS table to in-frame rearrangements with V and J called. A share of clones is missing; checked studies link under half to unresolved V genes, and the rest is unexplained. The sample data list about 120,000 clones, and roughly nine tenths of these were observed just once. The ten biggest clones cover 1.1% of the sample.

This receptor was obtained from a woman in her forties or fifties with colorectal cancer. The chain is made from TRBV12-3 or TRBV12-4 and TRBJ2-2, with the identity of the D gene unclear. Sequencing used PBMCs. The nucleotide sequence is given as TGTGCCAGCAGGAACACCGGGGAGCTGTTTTTT. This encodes CASRNTGELFF.